This T cell receptor (beta chain) was observed in a study of CD8+CD57+ T cells in acquired aplastic anemia. Genomic DNA was employed as the template in profiling TCR beta VDJ and CDR3. TCRdb used MiXCR to reprocess the reads, holding one entry per CDR3 protein. The table has 150,000 to 200,000 distinct CDR3 sequences, 48% seen once. Patients selected for sequencing had displayed CD8+CD57+ cell expansion by flow cytometry. At blood sampling, none of the patients had yet received therapy. Germline V gene sequence: CDR1 SGHRS, CDR2 YFSETQ. Trimming left V 1 base short and J 5 bases short, with 16 bases between. The CDR3 runs to 15 residues.

V usage is TRBV5-1 and J usage is TRBJ2-7; the D gene is possibly TRBD1 (5 bases). The source of this sequence is a human donor with aplastic anemia. Sequenced: sorted CD4+, CD8+, or CD8+CD57+ T cells (not recorded which) from PBMCs. The CDR3 loop reads CASSLRGRWLDEQYF. DNA of the CDR3: TGCGCCAGCAGCTTGAGGGGCAGGTGGCTCGACGAGCAGTACTTC.